This TCR beta chain originates from a study of cytomegalovirus exposure and HLA in healthy donors. Trimming left V 0 bases short and J 5 bases short, with 13 bases between. There are 15 residues in the CDR3. Germline V lookup: CDR1 MNHEY, CDR2 SMNVEV (reference sequence). Overall study results and limits: Later analysis reportedly placed an Asian-associated ancestry cluster below the roughly 690-donor mean in N-insertions. Later genetic work tied a missense DCLRE1C variant to beta-chain V and J trimming.

Notes on this clone: Its antigen is currently unknown.

This PCR relied on a set of 60 Vbeta primers and 13 Jbeta primers. Sequenced by immunoSEQ multiplex PCR; TCRdb stores in-frame clones only, minus some. This sample has under 150,000 clones, with roughly 82% found just once. This clonotype originated in a male donor in good health and CMV-seronegative. Source material: PBMCs. This sequence joins TRBV27 and TRBJ2-5, with D perhaps matching TRBD2 (5 bases). CDR3 in amino acids: CASSLSSGGGETQYF. The CDR3 coding sequence is TGTGCCAGCAGTTTATCCTCCGGTGGCGGGGAGACCCAGTACTTC.